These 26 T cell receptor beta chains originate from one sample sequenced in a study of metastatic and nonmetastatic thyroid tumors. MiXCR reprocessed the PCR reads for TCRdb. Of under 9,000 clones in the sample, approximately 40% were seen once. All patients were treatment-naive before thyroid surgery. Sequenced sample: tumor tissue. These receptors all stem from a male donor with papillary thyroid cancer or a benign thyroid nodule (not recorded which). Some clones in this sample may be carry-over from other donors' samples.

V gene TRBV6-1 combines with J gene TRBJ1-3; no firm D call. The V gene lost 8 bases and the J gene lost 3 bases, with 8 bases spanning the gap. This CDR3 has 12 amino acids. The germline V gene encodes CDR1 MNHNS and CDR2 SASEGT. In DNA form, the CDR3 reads TGTGCCAGCTTGAGGGTTGGAAACACCATATATTTT. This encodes CASLRVGNTIYF.

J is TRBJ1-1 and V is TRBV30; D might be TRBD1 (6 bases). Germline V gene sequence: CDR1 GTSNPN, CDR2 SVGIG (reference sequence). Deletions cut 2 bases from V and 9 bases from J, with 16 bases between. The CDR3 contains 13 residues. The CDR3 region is CAWSFGRGIQAFF. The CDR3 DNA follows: TGTGCCTGGAGTTTCGGCAGGGGAATTCAAGCTTTCTTT.

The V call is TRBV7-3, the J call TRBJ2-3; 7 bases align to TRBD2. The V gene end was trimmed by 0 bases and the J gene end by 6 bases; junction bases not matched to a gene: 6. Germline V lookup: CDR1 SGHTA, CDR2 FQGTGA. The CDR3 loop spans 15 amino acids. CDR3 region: CASSLTTGGSDTQYF. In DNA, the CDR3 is TGTGCCAGCAGCTTAACAACGGGAGGTTCGGATACGCAGTATTTT.

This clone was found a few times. The CDR3 nucleotides are TGTGCCAGCAGCCCAATTGGGTACAATCAGCCCCAGCATTTT. Translating gives CASSPIGYNQPQHF. The rearrangement uses TRBV12-3 or TRBV12-4 and TRBJ1-5; D gene uncertain. This CDR3 has 14 amino acids. With 6 bases removed from V and 3 bases from J, the gap between germline ends came to 12 bases.

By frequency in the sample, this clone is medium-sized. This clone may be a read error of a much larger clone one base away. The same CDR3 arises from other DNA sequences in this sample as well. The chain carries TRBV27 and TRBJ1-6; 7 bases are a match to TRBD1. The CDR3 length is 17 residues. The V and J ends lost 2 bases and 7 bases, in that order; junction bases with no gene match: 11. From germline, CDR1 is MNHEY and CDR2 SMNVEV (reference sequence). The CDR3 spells CASSLAPPGGSNSPLHF. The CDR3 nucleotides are TGTGCCAGCAGTTTAGCTCCCCCAGGGGGGAGCAATTCACCCCTCCACTTT.

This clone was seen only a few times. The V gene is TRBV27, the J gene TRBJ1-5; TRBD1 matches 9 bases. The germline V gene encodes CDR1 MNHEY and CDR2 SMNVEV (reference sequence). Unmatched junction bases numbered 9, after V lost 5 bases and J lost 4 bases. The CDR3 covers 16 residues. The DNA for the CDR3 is TGTGCCAGCAGTCCTTACACAGGGGGCTCGAATCAGCCCCAGCATTTT. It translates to CASSPYTGGSNQPQHF.

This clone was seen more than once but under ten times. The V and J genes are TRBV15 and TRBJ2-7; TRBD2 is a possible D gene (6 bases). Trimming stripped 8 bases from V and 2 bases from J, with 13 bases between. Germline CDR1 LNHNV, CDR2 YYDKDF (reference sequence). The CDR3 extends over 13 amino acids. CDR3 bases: TGTGCCACCCGACATCCGGGGGCCTACGAGCAGTACTTC. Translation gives CATRHPGAYEQYF.

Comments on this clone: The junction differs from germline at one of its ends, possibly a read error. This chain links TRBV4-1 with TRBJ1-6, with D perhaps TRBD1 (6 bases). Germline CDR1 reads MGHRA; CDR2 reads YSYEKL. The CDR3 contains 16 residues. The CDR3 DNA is TGCGACAGCAGCCAATCAACAACAGGGTTCAATTCACCCCTCCACTTT. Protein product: CDSSQSTTGFNSPLHF.

The CDR3 DNA follows: TGTGCCAGCAGCTTAGTAGGGCTAGCGGGAGGAGGGGAGCAGTACTTC. It encodes CASSLVGLAGGGEQYF. This sequence joins TRBV7-3 and TRBJ2-7, with 11 nucleotides matching TRBD2. V dropped 2 bases and J dropped 7; count of bases not matched to a gene: 10. The germline V gene has CDR1 SGHTA and CDR2 FQGTGA. The CDR3 sequence is 16 residues long.

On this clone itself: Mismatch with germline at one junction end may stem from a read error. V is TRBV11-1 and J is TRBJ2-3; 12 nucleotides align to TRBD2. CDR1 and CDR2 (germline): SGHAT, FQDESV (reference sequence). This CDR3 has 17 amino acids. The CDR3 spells CASSSMTSGSEADTQYF. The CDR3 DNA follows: TGTGCCAGCAGCTCTATGACTAGCGGGAGTGAGGCAGATACTCAGTATTTT.

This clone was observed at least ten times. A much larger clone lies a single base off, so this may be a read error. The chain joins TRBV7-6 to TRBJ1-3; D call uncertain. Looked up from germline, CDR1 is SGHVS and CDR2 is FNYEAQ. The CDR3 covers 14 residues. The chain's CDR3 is CASSLASTGNTICF. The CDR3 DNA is TGTGCCAGCAGCTTAGCAAGTACTGGAAACACCATATGTTTT.

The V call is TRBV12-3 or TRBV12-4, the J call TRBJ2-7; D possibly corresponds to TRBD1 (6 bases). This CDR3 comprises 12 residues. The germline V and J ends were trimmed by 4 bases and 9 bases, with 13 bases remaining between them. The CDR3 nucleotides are TGTGCCAGCAGTTCGGGACACCAAGGGCAGTACTTC. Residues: CASSSGHQGQYF.

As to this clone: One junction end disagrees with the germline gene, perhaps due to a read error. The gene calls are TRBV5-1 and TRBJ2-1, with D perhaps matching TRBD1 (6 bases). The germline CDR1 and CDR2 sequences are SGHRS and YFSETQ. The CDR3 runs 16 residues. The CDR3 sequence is CVSSLLGAGAYNEQFF. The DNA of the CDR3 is TGCGTCAGCAGCCTCTTGGGGGCAGGGGCATACAATGAGCAGTTCTTC.

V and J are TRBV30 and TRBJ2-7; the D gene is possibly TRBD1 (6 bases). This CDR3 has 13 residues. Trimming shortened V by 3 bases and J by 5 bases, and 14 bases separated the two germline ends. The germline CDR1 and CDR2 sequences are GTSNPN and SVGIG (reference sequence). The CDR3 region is CAWSNRDPHEQYF. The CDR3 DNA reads TGTGCCTGGAGCAACAGGGACCCCCACGAGCAGTACTTC.

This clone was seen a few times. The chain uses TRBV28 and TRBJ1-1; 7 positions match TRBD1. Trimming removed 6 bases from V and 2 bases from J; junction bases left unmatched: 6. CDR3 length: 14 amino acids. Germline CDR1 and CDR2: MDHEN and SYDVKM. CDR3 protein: CASRPGQANTEAFF. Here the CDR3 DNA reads TGTGCCAGCAGGCCCGGACAGGCAAACACTGAAGCTTTCTTT.

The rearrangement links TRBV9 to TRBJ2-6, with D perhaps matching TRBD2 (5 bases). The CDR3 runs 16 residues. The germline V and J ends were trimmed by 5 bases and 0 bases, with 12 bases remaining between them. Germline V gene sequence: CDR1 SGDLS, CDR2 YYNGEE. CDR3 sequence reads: CASRRGSSSGANVLTF. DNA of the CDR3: TGTGCCAGCAGACGGGGTTCTAGCTCTGGGGCCAACGTCCTGACTTTC.

The CDR3 DNA reads as TGTGCCAGCAGCGCGGGCGGGACAGGGTCCAATTCACCCCTCCACTTT. Translated: CASSAGGTGSNSPLHF. V is TRBV9 and J is TRBJ1-6; 9 bases are a match to TRBD1. Germline CDR1 is SGDLS and CDR2 is YYNGEE. The CDR3 is 16 amino acids. Unmatched junction bases numbered 8, after V lost 3 bases and J lost 7 bases.

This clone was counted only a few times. CDR3 amino acids: CSARRGGEAFF. Written as DNA, the CDR3 is TGCAGTGCTAGGCGGGGGGGAGAAGCTTTCTTT. The chain has TRBV20-1 and TRBJ1-1, with D perhaps TRBD1 (5 bases). V was pared by 3 bases and J by 8 bases, with 10 bases between. There are 11 residues in the CDR3. Germline CDR1 is DFQATT and CDR2 is SNEGSKA (reference sequence).

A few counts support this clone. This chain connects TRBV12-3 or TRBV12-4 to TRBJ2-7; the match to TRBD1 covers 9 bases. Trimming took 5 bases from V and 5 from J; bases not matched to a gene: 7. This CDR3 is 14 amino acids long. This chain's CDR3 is CASSAGQGYDEQYF. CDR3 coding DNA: TGTGCCAGCAGTGCGGGACAGGGTTACGACGAGCAGTACTTC.

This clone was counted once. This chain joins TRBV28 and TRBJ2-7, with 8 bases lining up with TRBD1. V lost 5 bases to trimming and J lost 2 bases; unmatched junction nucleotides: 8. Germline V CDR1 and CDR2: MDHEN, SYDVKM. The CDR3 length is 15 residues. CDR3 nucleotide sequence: TGTGCCAGCAGTACCCTGGGACAGGCTCCCTACGAGCAGTACTTC. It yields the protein CASSTLGQAPYEQYF.

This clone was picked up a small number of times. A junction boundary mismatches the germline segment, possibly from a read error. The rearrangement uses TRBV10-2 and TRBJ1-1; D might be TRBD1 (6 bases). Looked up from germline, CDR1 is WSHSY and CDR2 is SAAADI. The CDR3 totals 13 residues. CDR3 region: CASSEARGAEALF. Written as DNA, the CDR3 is TGCGCCAGCAGTGAGGCGAGGGGGGCTGAAGCTTTATTT.

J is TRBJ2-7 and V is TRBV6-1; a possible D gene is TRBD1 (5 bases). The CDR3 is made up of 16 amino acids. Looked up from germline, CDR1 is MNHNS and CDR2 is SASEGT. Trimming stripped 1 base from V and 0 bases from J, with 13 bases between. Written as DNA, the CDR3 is TGTGCCAGCAGTGAAGGGGCAGGGTTCATCTCCTACGAGCAGTACTTC. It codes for CASSEGAGFISYEQYF.

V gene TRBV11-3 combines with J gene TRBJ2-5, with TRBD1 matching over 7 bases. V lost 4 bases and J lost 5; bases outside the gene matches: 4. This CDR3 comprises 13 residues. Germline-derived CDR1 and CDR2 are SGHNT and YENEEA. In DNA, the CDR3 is TGTGCCAGCAGCTCGACAGGGCGGGAGACCCAGTACTTC. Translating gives CASSSTGRETQYF.

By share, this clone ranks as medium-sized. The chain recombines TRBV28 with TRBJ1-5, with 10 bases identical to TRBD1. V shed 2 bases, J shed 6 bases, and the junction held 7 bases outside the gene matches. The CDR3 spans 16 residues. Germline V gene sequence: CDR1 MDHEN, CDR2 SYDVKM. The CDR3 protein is CASSLADRGLPQPQHF. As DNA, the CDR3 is TGTGCCAGCAGTTTAGCAGACAGGGGGCTTCCTCAGCCCCAGCATTTT.

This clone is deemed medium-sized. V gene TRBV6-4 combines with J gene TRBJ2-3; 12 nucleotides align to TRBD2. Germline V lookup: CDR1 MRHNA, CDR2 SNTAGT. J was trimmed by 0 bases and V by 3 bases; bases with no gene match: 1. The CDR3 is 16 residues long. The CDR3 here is CASSEGTSGSTDTQYF. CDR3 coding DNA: TGTGCCAGCAGTGAAGGGACTAGCGGGAGCACAGATACGCAGTATTTT.

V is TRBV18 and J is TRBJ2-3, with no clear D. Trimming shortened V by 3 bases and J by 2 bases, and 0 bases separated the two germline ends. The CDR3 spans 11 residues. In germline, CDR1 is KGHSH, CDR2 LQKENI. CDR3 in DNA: TGTGCCAGCTCACCCACAGATACGCAGTATTTT. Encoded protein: CASSPTDTQYF.